This TCR beta chain was found in a study of T-cell memory formation after mild COVID-19. Regarding the study as a whole: The authors did not confirm SARS-CoV-2 specificity of second-wave clones peaking day 37.

With V trimmed by 2 bases and J by 5 bases, 6 bases remained unmatched. Germline CDR1 SGHRS, CDR2 YFSETQ. The CDR3 sequence is 14 residues long. Using its own MiXCR run on the 5' RACE reads, TCRdb lists one record per CDR3 protein. The table has about 290,000 distinct CDR3 sequences, roughly 15% seen once. As for this clonotype: Its specificity is not known.

The TCR originated in a man between 18 and 35 years old who had mild COVID-19 (a few samples of this study predate the infection). Cell type and time point are not known. The gene calls are TRBV5-1 and TRBJ2-7; TRBD1 matches 8 bases. Material for sequencing was PBMCs or a T cell subset sorted from them (not recorded which). Here the CDR3 reads CASSLQDREHEQYF. The CDR3 DNA sequence: TGCGCCAGCAGCTTACAGGACAGGGAACACGAGCAGTACTTC. The full variable domain, rest sourced from reference TRBV5-1 and TRBJ2-7, is KAGVTQTPRYLIKTRGQQVTLSCSPISGHRSVSWYQQTPGQGLQFLFEYFSETQRNKGNFPGRFSGRQFSNSRSEMNVSTLELGDSALYLCASSLQDREHEQYFGPGTRLTVT.